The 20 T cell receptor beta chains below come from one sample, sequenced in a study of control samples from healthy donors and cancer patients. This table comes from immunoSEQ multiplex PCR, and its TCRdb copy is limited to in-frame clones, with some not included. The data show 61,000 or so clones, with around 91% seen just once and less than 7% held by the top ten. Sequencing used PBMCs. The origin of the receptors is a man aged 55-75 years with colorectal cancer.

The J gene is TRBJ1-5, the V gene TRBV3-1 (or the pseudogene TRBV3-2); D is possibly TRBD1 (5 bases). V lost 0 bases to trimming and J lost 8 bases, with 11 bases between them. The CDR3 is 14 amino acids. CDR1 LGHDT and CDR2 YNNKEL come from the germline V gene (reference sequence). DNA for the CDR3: TGTGCCAGCAGCCAAGATGGGGGACGGGAGCCCCAGCATTTT. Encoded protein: CASSQDGGREPQHF.

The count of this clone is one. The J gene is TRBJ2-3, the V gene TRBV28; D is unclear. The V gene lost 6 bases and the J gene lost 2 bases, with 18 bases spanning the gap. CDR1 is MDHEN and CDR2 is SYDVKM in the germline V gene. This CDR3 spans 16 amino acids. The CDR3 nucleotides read TGTGCCAGCAGGGGTTCTTGGCAGTGGTCCACAGATACGCAGTATTTT. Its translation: CASRGSWQWSTDTQYF.

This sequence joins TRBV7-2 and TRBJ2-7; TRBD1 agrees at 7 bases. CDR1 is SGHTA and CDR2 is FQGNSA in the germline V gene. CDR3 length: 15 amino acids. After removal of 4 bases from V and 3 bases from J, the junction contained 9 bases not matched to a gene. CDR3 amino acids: CASSSTRDRSYEQYF. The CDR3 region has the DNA TGTGCCAGCAGCTCTACCCGGGACAGAAGCTACGAGCAGTACTTC.

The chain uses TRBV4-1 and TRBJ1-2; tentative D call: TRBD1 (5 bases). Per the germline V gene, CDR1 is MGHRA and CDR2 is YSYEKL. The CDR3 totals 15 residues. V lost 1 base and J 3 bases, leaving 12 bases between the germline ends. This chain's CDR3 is CASSQGDSLYYGYTF. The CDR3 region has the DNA TGCGCCAGCAGCCAAGGAGACAGTTTGTACTATGGCTACACCTTC.

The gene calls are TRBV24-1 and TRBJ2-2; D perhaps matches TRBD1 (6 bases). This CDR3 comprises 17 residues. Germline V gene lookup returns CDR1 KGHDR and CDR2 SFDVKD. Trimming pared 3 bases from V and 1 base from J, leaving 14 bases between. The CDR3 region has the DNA TGTGCCACCAGTGATAAACCGGGCAGGGGGAACACCGGGGAGCTGTTTTTT. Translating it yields CATSDKPGRGNTGELFF.

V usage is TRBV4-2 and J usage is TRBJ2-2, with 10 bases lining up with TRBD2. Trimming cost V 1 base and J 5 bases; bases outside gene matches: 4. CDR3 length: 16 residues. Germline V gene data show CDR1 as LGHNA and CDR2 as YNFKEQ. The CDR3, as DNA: TGTGCCAGCAGCCAAGTAAGCGGGGGGGCGACCGGGGAGCTGTTTTTT. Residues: CASSQVSGGATGELFF.

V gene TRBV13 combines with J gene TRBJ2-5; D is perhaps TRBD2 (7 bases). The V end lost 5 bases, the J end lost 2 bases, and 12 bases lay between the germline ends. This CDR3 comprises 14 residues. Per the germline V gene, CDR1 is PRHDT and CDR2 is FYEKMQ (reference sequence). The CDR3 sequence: CASSPRGGQETQYF. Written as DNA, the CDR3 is TGTGCCAGCAGCCCGAGGGGGGGTCAAGAGACCCAGTACTTC. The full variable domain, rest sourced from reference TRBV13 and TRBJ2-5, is AAGVIQSPRHLIKEKRETATLKCYPIPRHDTVYWYQQGPGQDPQFLISFYEKMQSDKGSIPDRFSAQQFSDYHSELNMSSLELGDSALYFCASSPRGGQETQYFGPGTRLLVL.

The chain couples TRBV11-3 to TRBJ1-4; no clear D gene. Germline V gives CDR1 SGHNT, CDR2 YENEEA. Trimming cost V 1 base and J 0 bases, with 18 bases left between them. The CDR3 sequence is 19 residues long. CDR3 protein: CASSLGFDRSHATNEKLFF. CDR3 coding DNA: TGTGCCAGCAGCTTAGGGTTCGACCGCAGCCATGCAACTAATGAAAAACTGTTTTTT.

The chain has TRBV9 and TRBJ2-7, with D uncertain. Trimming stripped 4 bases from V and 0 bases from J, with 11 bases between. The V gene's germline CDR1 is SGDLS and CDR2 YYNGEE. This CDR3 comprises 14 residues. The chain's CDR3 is CASSLSPDSYEQYF. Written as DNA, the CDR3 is TGTGCCAGCAGCTTGAGTCCGGACTCCTACGAGCAGTACTTC. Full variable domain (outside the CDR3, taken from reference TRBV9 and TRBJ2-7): DSGVTQTPKHLITATGQRVTLRCSPRSGDLSVYWYQQSLDQGLQFLIQYYNGEERAKGNILERFSAQQFPDLHSELNLSSLELGDSALYFCASSLSPDSYEQYFGPGTRLTVT.

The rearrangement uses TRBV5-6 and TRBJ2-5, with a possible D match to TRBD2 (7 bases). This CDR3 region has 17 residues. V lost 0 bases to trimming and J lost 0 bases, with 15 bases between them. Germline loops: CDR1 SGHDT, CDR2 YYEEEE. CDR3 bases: TGTGCCAGCAGCTTGGCCTGGGCGGGGGCCGACCAAGAGACCCAGTACTTC. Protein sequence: CASSLAWAGADQETQYF.

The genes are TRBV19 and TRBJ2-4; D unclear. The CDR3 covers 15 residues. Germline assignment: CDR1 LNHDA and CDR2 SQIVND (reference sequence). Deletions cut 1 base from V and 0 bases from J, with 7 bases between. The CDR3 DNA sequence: TGTGCCAGTAGTATAGGGGCGCTAGCCAAAAACATTCAGTACTTC. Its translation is CASSIGALAKNIQYF.

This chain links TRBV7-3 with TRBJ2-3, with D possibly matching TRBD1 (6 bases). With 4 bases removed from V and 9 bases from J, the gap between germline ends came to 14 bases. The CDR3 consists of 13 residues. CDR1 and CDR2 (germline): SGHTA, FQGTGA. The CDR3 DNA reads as TGTGCCAGCAGCTCCCCTGGACAGACCACGCAGTATTTT. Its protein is CASSSPGQTTQYF.

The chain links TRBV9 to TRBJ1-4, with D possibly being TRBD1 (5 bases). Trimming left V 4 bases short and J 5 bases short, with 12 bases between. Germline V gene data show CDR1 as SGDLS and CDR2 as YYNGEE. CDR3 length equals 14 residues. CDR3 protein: CASSLRGGNEKLFF. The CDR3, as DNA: TGTGCCAGCAGCCTCCGGGGGGGGAATGAAAAACTGTTTTTT. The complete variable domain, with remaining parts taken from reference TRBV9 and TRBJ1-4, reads DSGVTQTPKHLITATGQRVTLRCSPRSGDLSVYWYQQSLDQGLQFLIQYYNGEERAKGNILERFSAQQFPDLHSELNLSSLELGDSALYFCASSLRGGNEKLFFGSGTQLSVL.

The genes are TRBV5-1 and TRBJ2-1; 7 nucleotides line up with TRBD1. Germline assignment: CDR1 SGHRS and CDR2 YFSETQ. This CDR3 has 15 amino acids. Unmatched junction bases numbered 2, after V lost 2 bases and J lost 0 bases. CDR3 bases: TGCGCCAGCAGCTTCGGACAGGTCTCCTACAATGAGCAGTTCTTC. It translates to CASSFGQVSYNEQFF. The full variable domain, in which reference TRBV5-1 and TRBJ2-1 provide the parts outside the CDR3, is KAGVTQTPRYLIKTRGQQVTLSCSPISGHRSVSWYQQTPGQGLQFLFEYFSETQRNKGNFPGRFSGRQFSNSRSEMNVSTLELGDSALYLCASSFGQVSYNEQFFGPGTRLTVL.

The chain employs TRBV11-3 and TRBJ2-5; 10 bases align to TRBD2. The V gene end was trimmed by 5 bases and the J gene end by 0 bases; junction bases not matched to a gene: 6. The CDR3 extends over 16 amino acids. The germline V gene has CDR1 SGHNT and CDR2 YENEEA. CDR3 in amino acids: CASSVSGGTYQETQYF. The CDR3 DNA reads TGTGCCAGCAGCGTTAGCGGGGGGACGTACCAAGAGACCCAGTACTTC.

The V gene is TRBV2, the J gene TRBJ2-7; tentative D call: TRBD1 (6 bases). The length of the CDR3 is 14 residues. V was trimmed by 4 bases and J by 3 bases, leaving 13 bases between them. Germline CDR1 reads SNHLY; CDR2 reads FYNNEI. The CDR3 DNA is TGTGCCAGCAGTGCCCCGGGACACCGCTACGAGCAGTACTTC. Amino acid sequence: CASSAPGHRYEQYF.

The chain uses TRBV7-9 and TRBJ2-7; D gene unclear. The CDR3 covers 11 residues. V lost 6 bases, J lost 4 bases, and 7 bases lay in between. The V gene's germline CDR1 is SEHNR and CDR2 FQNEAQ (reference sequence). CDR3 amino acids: CASSWAYEQYF. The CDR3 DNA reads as TGTGCCAGCAGTTGGGCGTACGAGCAGTACTTC.

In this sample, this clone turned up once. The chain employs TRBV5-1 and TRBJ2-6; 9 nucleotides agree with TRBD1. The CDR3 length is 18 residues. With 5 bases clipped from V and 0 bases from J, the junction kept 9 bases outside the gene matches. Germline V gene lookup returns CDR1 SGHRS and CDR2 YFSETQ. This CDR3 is CASSMQDRGSSGANVLTF. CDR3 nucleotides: TGCGCCAGCAGTATGCAGGACAGGGGCTCCTCTGGGGCCAACGTCCTGACTTTC.

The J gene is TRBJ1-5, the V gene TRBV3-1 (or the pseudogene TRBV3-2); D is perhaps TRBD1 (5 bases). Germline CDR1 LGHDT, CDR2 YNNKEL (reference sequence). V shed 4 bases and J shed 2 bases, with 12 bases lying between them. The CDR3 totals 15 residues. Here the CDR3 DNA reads TGTGCCAGCAGCCTAGGGGCGCGGGGCAATCAGCCCCAGCATTTT. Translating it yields CASSLGARGNQPQHF.

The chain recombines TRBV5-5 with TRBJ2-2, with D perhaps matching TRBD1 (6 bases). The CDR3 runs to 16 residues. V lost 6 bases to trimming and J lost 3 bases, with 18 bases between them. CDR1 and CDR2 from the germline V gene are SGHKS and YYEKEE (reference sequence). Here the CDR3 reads CASTPGRTAYTGELFF. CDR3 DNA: TGTGCCAGCACCCCCGGACGGACAGCTTACACCGGGGAGCTGTTTTTT.